The T cell receptor beta chain under discussion was sequenced for a study of OX40 agonist ivuxolimab in advanced cancers. As for the study in general: Hepatocellular carcinoma, melanoma, renal cell or head and neck cancer affected the dose-escalation patients.

This CDR3 contains 13 residues. Trimming took off 2 bases at V and 0 bases at J, with 5 bases between the two ends. Per the germline V gene, CDR1 is SGHDT and CDR2 is YYEEEE. Profiling relied on immunoSEQ multiplex PCR, and the TCRdb table lists in-frame clones only, not all of them. The sample lists roughly 70,000 clones, just under 90% occurring once. The source is an adult with an advanced solid tumor such as melanoma, head and neck, liver or kidney cancer. Material: CD4+ or CD8+ T cells sorted from blood, obtained in a trial of the OX40 agonist ivuxolimab. V gene TRBV5-6 combines with J gene TRBJ1-1; no clear D. The CDR3 region is CASSFELNTEAFF. CDR3 DNA: TGTGCCAGCAGCTTTGAACTGAACACTGAAGCTTTCTTT.